This TCR beta chain was sequenced for a study of shared clonotypes between healthy human individuals. The V end lost 3 bases, the J end lost 6 bases, and 15 bases lay between the germline ends. In germline, CDR1 is MNHNY, CDR2 SVGAGI (reference sequence). The CDR3 sequence is 14 residues long. Profiling relied on immunoSEQ multiplex PCR, and the TCRdb table lists in-frame clones only, not all of them. The sample yields a few million clones, around 94% seen once. Sequenced sample: naive CD4+ T cells sorted from blood. Subset of the sample: CD45RA+ positively selected. The chain uses TRBV6-6 and TRBJ2-7; tentative D call: TRBD2 (5 bases). This TCR was sampled from a man between 18 and 35 years old in good health. The CDR3 DNA reads TGTGCCAGCAGTTATACTGTGTCGGGAACCGAGCAGTACTTC. It specifies CASSYTVSGTEQYF.